The sequence of this T cell receptor beta chain was determined in a study of cytomegalovirus exposure and HLA in healthy donors. Study-wide findings and caveats: The TCR clusters that emerged in the first cohort tended, a later analysis found, to co-occur in the approximately 120 validation repertoires.

Comments on this clone: Its antigen remains unidentified.

Clones were read by immunoSEQ multiplex PCR, and TCRdb kept only the in-frame ones, dropping some. The table has 100,000 to 150,000 clones, 94% seen once. Per germline, CDR1 LNHNV and CDR2 YYDKDF (reference sequence). V shed 2 bases and J 2 bases; nucleotides not matched to a gene: 5. There are 15 residues in the CDR3. The sample was PBMCs. The sequence derives from a woman under 30 in good health and CMV-seronegative. This chain joins TRBV15 and TRBJ2-7, with TRBD1 matching 8 bases. This CDR3 is CATSRPGDRTYEQYF. As DNA, the CDR3 is TGTGCCACCAGCAGACCCGGGGACAGGACCTACGAGCAGTACTTC.